The clone carrying this T cell receptor (beta chain) was seen only a few times. Its antigen remains unknown. This record belongs to a study of cytomegalovirus exposure and HLA in healthy donors. General study findings and limits: Accurate prediction of HLA-A and HLA-B alleles (for most subjects) was reportedly achieved from TCR beta sequences. A few CMV-associated chains were confirmed in vitro to be specific for CMV antigens. Among TCR sequences, most were rare, though some public TCRs appeared in many donors.

Primers included in the PCR were 60 Vbeta and 13 Jbeta primers. Measured with immunoSEQ multiplex PCR; TCRdb has only the in-frame clones, and not every one. The sample shows about 170,000 clones, 60% to 85% of them seen only once. This CDR3 comprises 14 residues. CDR1 is SNHLY and CDR2 is FYNNEI in the germline V gene. V was trimmed by 8 bases and J by 3 bases, leaving 13 bases between them. The source of this sequence is a female donor in good health and CMV-seronegative. Sequences were obtained from PBMCs. The genes are TRBV2 and TRBJ1-4; D unclear. For the CDR3, the DNA is TGTGCCAGCCGGAGGCCCTATTCTAATGAAAAACTGTTTTTT. It codes for CASRRPYSNEKLFF. Full variable domain (outside the CDR3, taken from reference TRBV2 and TRBJ1-4): EPEVTQTPSHQVTQMGQEVILRCVPISNHLYFYWYRQILGQKVEFLVSFYNNEISEKSEIFDDQFSVERPDGSNFTLKIRSTKLEDSAMYFCASRRPYSNEKLFFGSGTQLSVL.